Below, 24 T cell receptor beta chains from the same sample are listed, as sequenced in a study of blood T cell repertoires in COVID-19. TCRdb's copy holds only in-frame clones and misses some; the assay was immunoSEQ multiplex PCR. The sample yields about 150,000 clones, about 79% seen once. Sequences were obtained from peripheral blood. The receptor set was obtained from a woman of 80 years or more with acute or convalescent COVID-19.

The V and J genes are TRBV4-2 and TRBJ1-6, with 8 bases fitting TRBD1. The CDR3 is 15 amino acids. CDR1 and CDR2 from the germline V gene are LGHNA and YNFKEQ. The V gene end was trimmed by 2 bases and the J gene end by 6 bases; junction bases not matched to a gene: 3. CDR3 sequence reads: CASSQQGAPNSPLHF. Written as DNA, the CDR3 is TGTGCCAGCAGCCAACAGGGGGCGCCTAATTCACCCCTCCACTTT.

This rearrangement joins TRBV10-3 to TRBJ2-3, with 9 bases that match TRBD2. The trim removed 10 bases at V and 1 base at J, leaving 6 bases unmatched. The CDR3 spans 14 residues. Germline lookup yields CDR1 ENHRY and CDR2 SYGVKD. The CDR3 DNA reads TGTGCCACCGGGAGGACTAGCGGCACAGATACGCAGTATTTT. Its translation is CATGRTSGTDTQYF.

The chain employs TRBV6-4 and TRBJ1-6; TRBD1 aligns across 8 bases. J lost 7 bases, V lost 5 bases, and 4 bases had no gene match. The germline gives CDR1 MRHNA, CDR2 SNTAGT. The CDR3 has 14 amino acids. CDR3 region: CASSLQGENSPLHF. DNA for the CDR3: TGTGCCAGCAGTCTACAGGGGGAGAATTCACCCCTCCACTTT.

Here the CDR3 reads CASSSNRGLGGELFF. The CDR3 nucleotides read TGTGCCAGCAGCTCAAACAGGGGGCTAGGCGGGGAGCTGTTTTTT. The V gene is TRBV7-3, the J gene TRBJ2-2; 9 nucleotides line up with TRBD1. This CDR3 spans 15 amino acids. V was clipped by 4 bases and J by 7 bases; unmatched bases: 7. Germline V CDR1 and CDR2: SGHTA, FQGTGA.

The genes are TRBV19 and TRBJ1-2; 7 bases line up with TRBD1. The length of the CDR3 is 17 residues. The germline CDR1 and CDR2 sequences are LNHDA and SQIVND (reference sequence). Germline trimming cut 4 bases from V and 8 bases from J; bases unmatched to any gene: 19. The CDR3 DNA sequence: TGTGCCAGTAGTACCGACGATGTAAGGGGGCTAAAATTAGGCTACACCTTC. Translating gives CASSTDDVRGLKLGYTF.

This chain connects TRBV5-1 to TRBJ1-6; 11 nucleotides align to TRBD1. Looked up from germline, CDR1 is SGHRS and CDR2 is YFSETQ. This CDR3 has 15 residues. Losses at the gene ends were 2 bases for V and 10 bases for J; bases not matched to a gene: 5. CDR3 sequence: CASSLPGQGVSPLHF. In nucleotides, the CDR3 is TGCGCCAGCAGCTTACCGGGACAGGGGGTATCACCCCTCCACTTT.

The chain uses TRBV6-5 and TRBJ2-7; weak D call: TRBD2 (5 bases). The germline V gene encodes CDR1 MNHEY and CDR2 SVGAGI. CDR3 size: 15 residues. V gave up 6 bases and J gave up 2 bases, with 17 bases separating them. CDR3 DNA: TGTGCCAGCAGCCGAGAGGGATTCGGGGCCTACGAGCAGTACTTC. It specifies CASSREGFGAYEQYF.

This clone was seen a few times. V and J are TRBV5-1 and TRBJ2-2; D remains unclear. The V end lost 1 base, the J end lost 5 bases, and 9 bases lay between the germline ends. Germline loops: CDR1 SGHRS, CDR2 YFSETQ. CDR3 length: 14 amino acids. The CDR3 loop is CASSLYSGTGELFF. The CDR3 region has the DNA TGCGCCAGCAGCTTGTACTCCGGGACCGGGGAGCTGTTTTTT.

The chain links TRBV5-4 to TRBJ2-3; 13 bases agree with TRBD2. Germline-derived CDR1 and CDR2 are SGHNT and YYREEE (reference sequence). CDR3 length equals 17 residues. V was pared by 4 bases and J by 5 bases, with 10 bases of the junction left unmatched. Here the CDR3 reads CASSQTTSGGTLDTQYF. DNA of the CDR3: TGTGCCAGCAGCCAGACGACTAGCGGGGGGACTCTAGATACGCAGTATTTT.

V usage is TRBV23-1 and J usage is TRBJ1-1; TRBD1 matches at 7 bases. TRBV23-1 is an open reading frame whose function is uncertain. The CDR3 spans 19 residues. The V and J ends lost 3 bases and 0 bases, in that order; junction bases with no gene match: 16. The CDR3 loop reads CASSQCLTGSTPMNTEAFF. CDR3 DNA: TGCGCCAGCAGTCAGTGCCTGACAGGGTCTACGCCCATGAACACTGAAGCTTTCTTT.

The chain has TRBV4-1 and TRBJ2-1, with 9 bases lining up with TRBD2. Germline V gene lookup returns CDR1 MGHRA and CDR2 YSYEKL. There are 17 residues in the CDR3. With 0 bases clipped from V and 10 bases from J, the junction kept 13 bases outside the gene matches. The CDR3 DNA reads as TGCGCCAGCAGCCAAGATCGGGGCGGGGGGGCCTCGGGCGAGCAGTTCTTC. It codes for CASSQDRGGGASGEQFF.

The gene calls are TRBV28 and TRBJ2-2; 8 positions agree with TRBD1. Germline V gene sequence: CDR1 MDHEN, CDR2 SYDVKM. Trimming at V came to 4 bases and at J to 3 bases, leaving 4 bases not matched to a gene. There are 15 residues in the CDR3. CDR3 residues: CASSSGGRYTGELFF. CDR3 sequence (DNA): TGTGCCAGCAGTTCAGGGGGCCGATACACCGGGGAGCTGTTTTTT.

V gene TRBV30 combines with J gene TRBJ1-1; 8 bases fit TRBD1. Trimming cost V 2 bases and J 1 base; bases outside gene matches: 3. Germline V gene data show CDR1 as GTSNPN and CDR2 as SVGIG (reference sequence). The CDR3 consists of 14 residues. The CDR3 nucleotides read TGTGCCTGGAGTCGAGGACAGGGGAACACTGAAGCTTTCTTT. Its protein product is CAWSRGQGNTEAFF.

This clone came up a few times. The V and J genes are TRBV3-1 (or the pseudogene TRBV3-2) and TRBJ1-3, with a possible D match to TRBD1 (5 bases). V lost 1 base, J lost 4 bases, and 14 bases lay in between. Germline V gene data show CDR1 as LGHDT and CDR2 as YNNKEL (reference sequence). This CDR3 has 16 residues. The CDR3 is CASSQGPAGRGNTIYF. The CDR3 DNA reads TGTGCCAGCAGCCAAGGACCCGCAGGGAGGGGAAACACCATATATTTT.

The rearrangement links TRBV19 to TRBJ2-1; the D is unclear. CDR1 and CDR2 (germline): LNHDA, SQIVND (reference sequence). Between the trimmed V and J ends, which lost 1 base and 8 bases, there was a span of 6 bases. This CDR3 is 12 amino acids long. Here the CDR3 DNA reads TGTGCCAGTAGTATAGCGTCCGATGAGCAGTTCTTC. Translating it yields CASSIASDEQFF.

This clone was seen only a few times. The V and J genes are TRBV2 and TRBJ1-4; D perhaps matches TRBD1 (5 bases). Between the trimmed V and J ends, which lost 6 bases and 6 bases, there was a span of 8 bases. This CDR3 comprises 12 residues. Germline values: CDR1 SNHLY, CDR2 FYNNEI. The CDR3 nucleotides are TGTGCCAGCAGCAGGGCAGATGAAAAACTGTTTTTT. This encodes CASSRADEKLFF.

The rearrangement uses TRBV5-1 and TRBJ2-7; no firm D call. This CDR3 is 12 amino acids long. The ends were cut back, 0 bases at V and 7 bases at J, with 8 bases in the middle. The germline gives CDR1 SGHRS, CDR2 YFSETQ. Written as DNA, the CDR3 is TGCGCCAGCAGCTTGGGCAGACTTGAGCAGTACTTC. It codes for CASSLGRLEQYF.

The chain links TRBV19 to TRBJ2-7; 10 nucleotides align to TRBD1. V lost 9 bases to trimming and J lost 0 bases; unmatched junction nucleotides: 5. The CDR3 runs 14 residues. CDR1 and CDR2 from the germline V gene are LNHDA and SQIVND (reference sequence). CDR3 nucleotides: TGTGCCAGCTCGACAGGGGGCGGCTCCTACGAGCAGTACTTC. Amino acids: CASSTGGGSYEQYF.

The chain uses TRBV28 and TRBJ1-5, with D tentatively TRBD1 (6 bases). The CDR3 runs 15 residues. Looked up from germline, CDR1 is MDHEN and CDR2 is SYDVKM. Deletions cut 5 bases from V and 6 bases from J, with 17 bases between. The CDR3 sequence: CASSPQQGSGQPQHF. CDR3 bases: TGTGCCAGCAGTCCACAACAGGGATCGGGTCAGCCCCAGCATTTT.

The chain is built from TRBV6-5 and TRBJ1-2; D is perhaps TRBD1 (6 bases). CDR3 length: 14 amino acids. Germline CDR1 reads MNHEY; CDR2 reads SVGAGI. V lost 4 bases, J lost 4 bases, and 13 bases lay in between. CDR3 protein: CASSLGQLFYGYTF. The DNA of the CDR3 is TGTGCCAGCAGTTTAGGACAGCTTTTCTATGGCTACACCTTC.

This clone was recorded a few times. V gene TRBV19 combines with J gene TRBJ2-2; the match to TRBD2 covers 9 bases. Germline V gene lookup returns CDR1 LNHDA and CDR2 SQIVND (reference sequence). The CDR3 is made up of 15 amino acids. V shed 7 bases and J 1 base; nucleotides not matched to a gene: 4. For the CDR3, the DNA is TGTGCCAGTACGGCGGGGGGGTTGAACACCGGGGAGCTGTTTTTT. Its translation is CASTAGGLNTGELFF.

V gene TRBV6-5 combines with J gene TRBJ2-2; D perhaps matches TRBD2 (6 bases). Germline CDR1 and CDR2: MNHEY and SVGAGI. There are 13 residues in the CDR3. The V and J ends lost 6 bases and 6 bases respectively, with 11 bases between them. The CDR3 DNA is TGTGCCAGCAGACTAGCCGCCTCCGGGGAGCTGTTTTTT. Its translation is CASRLAASGELFF.

The chain recombines TRBV5-6 with TRBJ1-2; 10 bases match TRBD1. The CDR3 runs 17 residues. Germline lookup yields CDR1 SGHDT and CDR2 YYEEEE. V lost 3 bases to trimming and J lost 6 bases; unmatched junction nucleotides: 14. CDR3 region: CASSWDGQGEIGNGYTF. For the CDR3, the DNA is TGTGCCAGCAGCTGGGACGGACAGGGGGAGATTGGGAATGGCTACACCTTC.

This chain uses TRBV5-5 with TRBJ2-6, with D possibly TRBD1 on 5 matching bases. The CDR3 loop spans 15 amino acids. The germline gives CDR1 SGHKS, CDR2 YYEKEE (reference sequence). With 4 bases removed from V and 1 base from J, the gap between germline ends came to 9 bases. Written as DNA, the CDR3 is TGTGCCAGCAGCACAGACAGATCTGGGGCCAACGTCCTGACTTTC. This gives the protein CASSTDRSGANVLTF.